This T cell receptor (beta chain) was obtained from a study of blood T cell repertoires in COVID-19. Study in general: From the United States, Italy and Spain came samples of acute and convalescent COVID-19.

Between the trimmed V and J ends, which lost 5 bases and 9 bases, there was a span of 19 bases. The CDR3 has 14 amino acids. The V gene's germline CDR1 is MNHEY and CDR2 SMNVEV (reference sequence). Original data processing: Cell counts per sample came from amplifying reference gene primers. Using immunoSEQ multiplex PCR, the repertoire was profiled, and TCRdb retains in-frame clones only, with some absent. D and trimming come from the DNA, and the V and J calls and clone size come from that table. This sample has tens of thousands of clones, with around nine tenths found just once. Sequenced sample: peripheral blood. The source of this sequence is a man aged 30 to 45 with acute or convalescent COVID-19. V usage is TRBV27 and J usage is TRBJ2-5, with D tentatively TRBD2 (6 bases). Written as DNA, the CDR3 is TGTGCCAGCAGTACACTCTCCGTCAGCGGGTCCCAGTACTTC. Its translation is CASSTLSVSGSQYF.